This T cell receptor beta chain was captured by sequencing in a study of blood T cell repertoires in COVID-19 (TCRdb year 2020). In the study overall: Collaborator samples came from the United States, Italy and Spain and covered acute and convalescent phases of COVID-19. The material from the prospective study consisted of cDNA or gDNA derived from T cells, B-cell-depleted T cells, or PBMCs. Deeply sampled blood TCRbeta repertoires from subjects exposed to, actively infected with, or recovered from COVID-19 were included in the dataset. The repertoires were released in a freely available public database meant as a resource for research on the immune response to SARS-CoV-2. Samples came from the ongoing ImmuneRACE study (first 160 participants) plus 1,254 subjects from 6 global collaborators. Nearly every sample came with metadata listing a de-identified subject ID, COVID-19 status, age in years and sex. Where available, HLA class I and class II types were obtained from metadata supplied by the sample provider rather than from assay-based typing.

According to the germline V gene, CDR1 reads SGHAT and CDR2 reads FQNNGV. The CDR3 sequence holds 16 residues, the cysteine and phenylalanine included. The only DNA kept is the CDR3, 48 bases in frame from the first base. A distance of 19 bases separates the germline ends of V and J, which lose 3 bases and 4 bases respectively. Results and caveats for the whole study, not just this receptor: The amount of clinical and demographic metadata varied by source and participant and was provided uncurated.

About this clone itself: What antigen it recognizes has not been identified. No base-level quality is on record; no much larger clone is a single base apart.

Enrolling through a virtual design, the prospective study's participants ranged in age from about 18 to 100 years and lived across 20 to 30 United States geographic areas. In the prospective study, cohorts were assigned on the basis of participant-reported clinical history obtained from a screening survey and a study questionnaire. Exposed participants had been in contact with someone with a PCR-confirmed or clinician-diagnosed COVID-19 case within 2 weeks of study entry. In the prospective study, mobile phlebotomists collected whole blood, serum and a nasopharyngeal or oropharyngeal swab from each participant. Additional blood draws and questionnaires over an approximately 2-month period could optionally be provided by prospective study participants. Blood samples from the prospective study were shipped frozen or at room temperature prior to DNA extraction. TCRbeta CDR3 regions were amplified from genomic DNA by means of the immunoSEQ Assay, a bias-controlled multiplex PCR. In the authors' own workflow: The number of nucleated cells in each sample was estimated from the amplification of reference gene primers within the assay. To quantify the absolute abundance of each unique TCRbeta CDR3 rearrangement, sequence reads were collapsed and filtered. For each sample, productive Simpson clonality was calculated by taking the square root of Simpson's diversity index across productive rearrangements. This is the immuneACCESS table as TCRdb keeps it, with only in-frame sequences that have V and J called. A part of the clones is gone; compared with another copy, unresolved V genes explain less than half, and the rest is unexplained. V and J calls and clone size follow that table, whereas D and trimming were derived from the DNA. The sample includes 150,000 or so clones, with approximately 88% observed a single time. The ten largest clones represent more than 4.5% of the sample.

The sequencing input was PBMCs or T cells enriched from blood (not recorded which). The sequence joins TRBV11-2 to TRBJ2-7, with an unclear D gene assignment. The TCR sequence derives from a man in his 70s who had been exposed to COVID-19. The CDR3 region: CASSFNLQAQKYEQYF. The DNA is TGTGCCAGCAGCTTTAACCTCCAGGCACAAAAGTACGAGCAGTACTTC.